This T cell receptor (beta chain) was obtained from a study of tumor and adjacent non-tumor tissue in lung cancer. Study at large: Patients were aged roughly 31 to 76, 10 men and about five women, stage I to III.

The library came from three nested PCR rounds adapted from ARM-PCR protocols. TCRdb used MiXCR to reprocess the multiplex PCR reads, holding one entry per CDR3 protein. The table lists approximately 82,000 distinct CDR3 sequences, just over 75% of them singletons. Germline V gives CDR1 MNHEY, CDR2 SVGAGI. This CDR3 has 16 residues. The template was RNA from unsorted bulk tissue. The normal lung tissue was taken more than 3 cm from the tumor edge. Overall study results and limits: TCR diversity was significantly greater in tumor than normal lung tissue. Higher tumor TCR diversity was associated with shorter survival.

About this clonotype: Its antigen remains unknown. The junction departs from germline at one end; a sequencing error may be responsible.

The TCR comes from an older man with non-small cell lung cancer. The sequencing input was distant non-tumor lung tissue. The rearrangement links TRBV6-5 to TRBJ2-2; TRBD2 is a possible D gene (5 bases). This chain's CDR3 is CASSYSITGQTGELFF. CDR3 coding DNA: TGTGCCAGCAGTTACTCGATAACTGGGCAGACCGGGGAGTTGTTTTTT.